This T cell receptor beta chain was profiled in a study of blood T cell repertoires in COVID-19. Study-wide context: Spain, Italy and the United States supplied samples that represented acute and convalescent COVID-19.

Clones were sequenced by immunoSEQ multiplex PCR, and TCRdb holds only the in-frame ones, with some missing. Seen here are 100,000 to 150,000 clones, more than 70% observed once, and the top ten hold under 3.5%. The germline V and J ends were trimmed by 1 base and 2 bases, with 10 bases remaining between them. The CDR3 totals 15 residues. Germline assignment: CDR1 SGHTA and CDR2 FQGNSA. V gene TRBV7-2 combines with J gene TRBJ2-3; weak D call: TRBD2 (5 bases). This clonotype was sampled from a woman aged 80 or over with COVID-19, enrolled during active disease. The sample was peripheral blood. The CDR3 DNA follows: TGTGCCAGCAGCTTAGGGACGGGGATCACAGATACGCAGTATTTT. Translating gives CASSLGTGITDTQYF.